These T cell receptor beta chains were read from a single sample in a study of beta chain features in type 1 diabetes. Assay: immunoSEQ multiplex PCR; the TCRdb copy retains only in-frame clones and omits some. The top ten hold about 6.6% of the sample, which has about 320,000 clones, around 15% seen once. The sample consisted of central memory CD4+ T cells from blood. Every receptor here comes from a man aged 30-40 years in good health. CDR3s include the opening cysteine and the closing phenylalanine or tryptophan. The D gene is left open where the match is weak. Only part of the rows carry a size: once, few, many, or a class if the clone is expanded.

>few|TRBV9|TRBJ1-1|-
CASSQTGGNTEAFF
TGTGCCAGCAGCCAAACGGGGGGGAACACTGAAGCTTTCTTT
>-|TRBV30|TRBJ1-2|-
CAWSVEANYGYTF
TGTGCCTGGAGTGTTGAGGCGAACTATGGCTACACCTTC
>-|TRBV7-2|TRBJ2-5|TRBD2
CASSKLAAKETQYF
TGTGCCAGCAGCAAACTAGCGGCGAAGGAGACCCAGTACTTC
>-|TRBV5-1|TRBJ2-2|-
CASSTGGGAAGELFF
TGCGCCAGCAGCACAGGAGGGGGCGCGGCCGGGGAGCTGTTTTTT
>few|TRBV14|TRBJ1-2|-
CASTPPANYGYTF
TGTGCCAGCACCCCGCCCGCTAACTATGGCTACACCTTC
>-|TRBV30|TRBJ1-2|TRBD1
CAWSWRDRREVGYTF
TGTGCCTGGAGTTGGAGGGACAGGAGGGAGGTCGGCTACACCTTC
>-|TRBV6-6|TRBJ2-1|TRBD1
CASSKQGASYNEQFF
TGTGCCAGCAGTAAACAGGGGGCCTCTTACAATGAGCAGTTCTTC
>many|TRBV10-3|TRBJ2-3|-
CAIAGLEDTQYF
TGTGCCATCGCGGGCCTAGAAGATACGCAGTATTTT
>-|TRBV20-1|TRBJ2-5|-
CSASVSMAQYF
TGCAGTGCTAGTGTCAGCATGGCCCAGTACTTC
>few|TRBV4-2|TRBJ2-2|TRBD2
CASRRTSGGELFF
TGTGCCAGCAGACGTACTAGCGGAGGGGAGCTGTTTTTT
>-|TRBV7-9|TRBJ2-7|-
CASSLDATISYEQYF
TGTGCCAGCAGCTTAGATGCAACCATCTCCTACGAGCAGTACTTC
>few|TRBV27|TRBJ1-1|-
CASSTGRRTARKAEAFF
TGTGCCAGCAGTACAGGCAGACGTACCGCTCGTAAGGCTGAAGCTTTCTTT
>few|TRBV6-1|TRBJ2-2|-
CASTRLGRNTGELFF
TGTGCCAGCACTCGGCTCGGCAGGAACACCGGGGAGCTGTTTTTT
>few|TRBV2|TRBJ1-4|-
CASSEEWVRELFF
TGTGCCAGCAGTGAAGAGTGGGTGAGAGAACTGTTTTTT